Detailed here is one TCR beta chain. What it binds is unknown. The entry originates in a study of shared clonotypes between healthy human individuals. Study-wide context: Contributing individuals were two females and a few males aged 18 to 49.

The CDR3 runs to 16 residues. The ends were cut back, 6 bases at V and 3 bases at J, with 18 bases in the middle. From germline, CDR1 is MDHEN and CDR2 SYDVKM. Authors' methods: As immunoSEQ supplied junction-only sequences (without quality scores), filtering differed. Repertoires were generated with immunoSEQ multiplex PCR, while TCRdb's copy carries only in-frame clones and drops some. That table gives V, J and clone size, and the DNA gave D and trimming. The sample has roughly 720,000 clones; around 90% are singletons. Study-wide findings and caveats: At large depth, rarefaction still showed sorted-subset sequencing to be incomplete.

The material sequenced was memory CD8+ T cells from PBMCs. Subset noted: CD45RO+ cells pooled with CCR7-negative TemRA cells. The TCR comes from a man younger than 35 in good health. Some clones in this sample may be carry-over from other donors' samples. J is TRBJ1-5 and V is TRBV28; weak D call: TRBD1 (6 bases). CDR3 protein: CASSLGQSKVNQPQHF. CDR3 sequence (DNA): TGTGCCAGCAGCCTCGGACAGAGCAAAGTCAATCAGCCCCAGCATTTT.